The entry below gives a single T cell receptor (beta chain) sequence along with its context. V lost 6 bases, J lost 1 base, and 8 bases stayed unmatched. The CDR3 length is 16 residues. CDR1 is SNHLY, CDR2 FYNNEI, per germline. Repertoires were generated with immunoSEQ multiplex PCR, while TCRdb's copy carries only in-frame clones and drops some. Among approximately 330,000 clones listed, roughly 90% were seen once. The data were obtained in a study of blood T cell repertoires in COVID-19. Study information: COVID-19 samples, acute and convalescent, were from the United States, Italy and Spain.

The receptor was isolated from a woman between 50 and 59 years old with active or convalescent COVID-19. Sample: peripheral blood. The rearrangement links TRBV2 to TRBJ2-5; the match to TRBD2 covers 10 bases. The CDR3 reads CASSRTGTSVQETQYF. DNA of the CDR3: TGTGCCAGCAGCCGGACCGGGACTAGCGTCCAAGAGACCCAGTACTTC.